This entry concerns a single T cell receptor beta chain. The antigen is unknown. The germline V gene encodes CDR1 SGHKS and CDR2 YYEKEE (reference sequence). V lost 3 bases, J lost 8 bases, and 15 bases lay in between. CDR3 length: 14 residues. The protocol was immunoSEQ multiplex PCR, while the TCRdb copy is restricted to in-frame clones and leaves out a portion. Of 70,000 or so clones in the sample, more than 80% were seen once. This entry belongs to a study of siplizumab effects on memory and regulatory T cells. Study results and limitations: Just a small share of alloreactive clones was traced back to unstimulated subsets. Naive T cells seemed more diverse than memory cells and seemed major alloresponse contributors.

This clonotype was sampled from a human donor in good health. The sample was CD8+ T cells sorted from blood. The J gene is TRBJ2-1, the V gene TRBV5-5, with TRBD1 as a possible D gene (8 bases). The chain's CDR3 is CASSWGGQVDEQFF. CDR3 DNA: TGTGCCAGCAGCTGGGGGGGACAGGTTGATGAGCAGTTCTTC.